A selection of T cell receptor beta chains follows, all from one sample in a study of T-cell memory formation after mild COVID-19. TCRdb used MiXCR to reprocess the 5' RACE reads, holding one entry per CDR3 protein. The table lists 470,000 or so distinct CDR3 sequences, about a sixth of them singletons. The sequencing input was PBMCs or a T cell subset sorted from them (not recorded which). Every receptor here comes from a man aged 18 to 35 who had mild COVID-19 (a few samples of this study predate the infection). Cell type and time point are not known. The CDR3 runs from the conserved cysteine through the conserved F or W. A D gene is named only where the DNA matches it firmly. Part of the rows lack a size; the others show once, few, many or a class for expanded clones.

- | TRBJ1-1 | TRBV20-1 | TRBD1 | TGCAGTGCTCCTCCCTCCCCGACAGGGATGAACACTGAAGCTTTCTTT | CSAPPSPTGMNTEAFF
few | TRBJ1-5 | TRBV7-6 | - | TGTGCCAGCAGCTTACCGGCTGGGAAAGGGCCCCAGCATTTT | CASSLPAGKGPQHF
few | TRBJ2-4 | TRBV7-9 | - | TGTGCCAGCAGCCCCGAGGGTAGAAACATTCAGTACTTC | CASSPEGRNIQYF
few | TRBJ2-1 | TRBV2 | - | TGTGCCAGCACGGCCCCCGGACAGCGAAACAATGAGCAGTTCTTC | CASTAPGQRNNEQFF
- | TRBJ2-2 | TRBV11-2 | TRBD1 | TGTGCCAGCAGCTTAACGTGGGCAGGGGGAAGAAACACCGGGGAGCTGTTTTTT | CASSLTWAGGRNTGELFF
few | TRBJ2-3 | TRBV4-1 | - | TGCGCCAGCAGCCGAACTAGCAATTACGCAGATACGCAGTATTTT | CASSRTSNYADTQYF
- | TRBJ1-1 | TRBV7-2 | - | TGTGCCAGCAGCTCCCAAGCACAGACTGAAGCTTTCTTT | CASSSQAQTEAFF
- | TRBJ1-5 | TRBV6-2/TRBV6-3 | - | TGTGCCAGCACTGACAGGTCTTGGGATCAGCCCCAGCATTTT | CASTDRSWDQPQHF
few | TRBJ2-1 | TRBV6-5 | TRBD1 | TGTGCCAGCAGTTACGGGACAGGGGGCAGCGATGAGCAGTTCTTC | CASSYGTGGSDEQFF
few | TRBJ1-2 | TRBV12-3/TRBV12-4 | - | TGTGCCAGCAGTTTCTCCCACAGTGGGGATGGCTACACCTTC | CASSFSHSGDGYTF
few | TRBJ1-6 | TRBV18 | - | TGTGCCAGCTCACCACCGCTATCCCCGGACACCTATAATTCACCCCTCCACTTT | CASSPPLSPDTYNSPLHF
- | TRBJ1-2 | TRBV20-1 | - | TGCAGTGCTAGAGTCGGGACCCAGGTATATGGCTACACCTTC | CSARVGTQVYGYTF
- | TRBJ2-2 | TRBV2 | TRBD1 | TGTGCCAGCAATGGACAGGGGGCTAACACCGGGGAGCTGTTTTTT | CASNGQGANTGELFF
- | TRBJ2-5 | TRBV4-2 | - | TGTGCCAGCAGCAAGGGTGAAAGGGAAGAGACCCAGTACTTC | CASSKGEREETQYF
- | TRBJ2-3 | TRBV9 | - | TGTGCCAGCAGCGTCCCGGGGAGCACAGATACGCAGTATTTT | CASSVPGSTDTQYF
- | TRBJ2-2 | TRBV11-2 | TRBD2 | TGTGCCAGCAGCTCACTGAGGGACTACGTGAACACCGGGGAGCTGTTTTTT | CASSSLRDYVNTGELFF
few | TRBJ1-1 | TRBV7-2 | - | TGTGCCAGCAGCTTACTCGGGGGATGGGGGAACACTGAAGCTTTCTTT | CASSLLGGWGNTEAFF
few | TRBJ1-1 | TRBV29-1 | - | TGCAGCGTGGATGGGGGTGACACTGAAGCTTTCTTT | CSVDGGDTEAFF
few | TRBJ1-3 | TRBV28 | - | TGTGCCAGCGGGGGAGGGCTTCAGGGATCTGGAAACACCATATATTTT | CASGGGLQGSGNTIYF
few | TRBJ2-5 | TRBV4-2 | TRBD2 | TGTGCCAGCAGCCAAGATCCGTCCAGCGGGGGACCCACCCCGCGAGAGACCCAGTACTTC | CASSQDPSSGGPTPRETQYF
once | TRBJ1-2 | TRBV5-1 | TRBD1 | TGCGCCAGCAGCTCCAAACAGGGGGCCGGTGGCTACACCTTC | CASSSKQGAGGYTF
few | TRBJ2-3 | TRBV7-9 | - | TGTGCCAGCAGCTCCCTTCGGACACTTAGCACAGATACGCAGTATTTT | CASSSLRTLSTDTQYF